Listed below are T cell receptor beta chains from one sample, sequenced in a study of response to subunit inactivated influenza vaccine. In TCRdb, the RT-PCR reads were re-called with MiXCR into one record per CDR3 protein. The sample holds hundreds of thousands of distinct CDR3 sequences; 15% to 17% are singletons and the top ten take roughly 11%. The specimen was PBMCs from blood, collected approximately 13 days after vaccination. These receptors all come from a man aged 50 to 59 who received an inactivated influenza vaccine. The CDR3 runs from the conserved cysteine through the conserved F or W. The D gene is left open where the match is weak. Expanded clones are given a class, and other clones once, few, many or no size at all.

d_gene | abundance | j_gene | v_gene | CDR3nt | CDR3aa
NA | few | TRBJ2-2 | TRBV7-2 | TGTGCCAGCAGCTTGTTCATAAAGGGCACCGGGGAGCTGTTTTTT | CASSLFIKGTGELFF
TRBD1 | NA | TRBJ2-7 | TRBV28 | TGTGCCAGCATTCCCCTTTTGGGACAGGGAGCCTACGAGCAGTACTTC | CASIPLLGQGAYEQYF
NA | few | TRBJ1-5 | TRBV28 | TGTGCCAGCAGTTTAAAGGGGTATAGCAATCAGTGCCAGCATTTT | CASSLKGYSNQCQHF
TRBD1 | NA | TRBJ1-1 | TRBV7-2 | TGTGCCAGCAGCATTTACAGGGGGAACACTGAAGCTTTCTTT | CASSIYRGNTEAFF
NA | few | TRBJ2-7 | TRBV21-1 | TGTGCCAATCCACAAGGACAGGACTCCTACGAGCAGTACTTC | CANPQGQDSYEQYF
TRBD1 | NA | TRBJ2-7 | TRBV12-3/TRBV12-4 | TGTGCCAGCAGTCTAACCGGGACAGCCTTTTACGAGCAGTACTTC | CASSLTGTAFYEQYF
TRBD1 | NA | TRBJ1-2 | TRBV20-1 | TGCAGTGGGTGGGGACAGGGAAACCATTATGGCTACACCTTC | CSGWGQGNHYGYTF
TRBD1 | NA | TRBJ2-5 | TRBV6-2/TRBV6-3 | TGTGCCAGCAGGAAAACAGGGGAAGAGACCCAGTACTTC | CASRKTGEETQYF
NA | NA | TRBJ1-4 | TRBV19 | TGTGCCAGTAGGTTGACCTCGGGGAGTGAAAAACTGTTTTTT | CASRLTSGSEKLFF
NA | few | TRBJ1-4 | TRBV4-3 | TGCGCCAGCAGCCAAGACGTACAGAGAACTAATGAAAAACTGTTTTTT | CASSQDVQRTNEKLFF
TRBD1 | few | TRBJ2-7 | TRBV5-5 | TGTGCCAGCAGCTGGGAGACAGGGACCGTCGAGCAGTACTTC | CASSWETGTVEQYF
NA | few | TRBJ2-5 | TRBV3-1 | TGTGCCAGCAGCCAAGATCATGGACAGCAAGAGACCCAGTACTTC | CASSQDHGQQETQYF
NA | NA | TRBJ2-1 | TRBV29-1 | TGCAGCGCCCCGGGTAGCCCCAATGAGCAGTTCTTC | CSAPGSPNEQFF
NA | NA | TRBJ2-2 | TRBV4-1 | TGTGCCAGCAGCCAAGTCTCGAACACCGGGGAGCTGTTTTTT | CASSQVSNTGELFF
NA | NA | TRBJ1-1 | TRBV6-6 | TGTGCCAGCAGTTACCAGGACACTGAAGCTTTCTTT | CASSYQDTEAFF
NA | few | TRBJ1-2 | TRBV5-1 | TGCGCCAGCAGCCCGTCCCGGATGGGCGGCTATGGCTACACCTTC | CASSPSRMGGYGYTF
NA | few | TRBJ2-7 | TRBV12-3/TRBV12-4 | TGTGCCAGCAGAGAGACAGCCAGCTCCTACGAGCAGTACTTC | CASRETASSYEQYF
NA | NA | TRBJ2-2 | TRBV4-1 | TGCGCCAGCAGCCAAGATCGGGGCGGGGAGCTGTTTTTT | CASSQDRGGELFF
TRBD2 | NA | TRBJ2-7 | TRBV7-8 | TGTGCCAGCAGCCCGGGACTAGCGGTAACCTACGAGCAGTACTTC | CASSPGLAVTYEQYF
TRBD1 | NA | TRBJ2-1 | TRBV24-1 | TGTGCCACCAATCCAACAGGGGGCAATGAGCAGTTCTTC | CATNPTGGNEQFF
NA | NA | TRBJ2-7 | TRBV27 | TGTGCCAGCAGTCCTCAGGGGACTACCTACGAGCAGTACTTC | CASSPQGTTYEQYF
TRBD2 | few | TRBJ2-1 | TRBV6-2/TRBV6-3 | TGTGCCAGCAGTCGACTACCGACTAGCGGGAGCGTCGCCAATGAGCAGTTCTTC | CASSRLPTSGSVANEQFF
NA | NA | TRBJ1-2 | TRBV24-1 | TGTGCCACCAGTGCGGGGAACTATGGCTACACCTTC | CATSAGNYGYTF
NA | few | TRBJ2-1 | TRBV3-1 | TGTGCCAGCAGCCAAATGGTGGATGAGCAGTTCTTC | CASSQMVDEQFF
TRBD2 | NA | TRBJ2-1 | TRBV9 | TGTGCCAGCAGCGTAGATCCAGCGGGGGCCTACAATGAGCAGTTCTTC | CASSVDPAGAYNEQFF
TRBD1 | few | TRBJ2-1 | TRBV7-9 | TGTGCCAGCAGCCTTGGACAGGCCTGGCAGTTCTTC | CASSLGQAWQFF
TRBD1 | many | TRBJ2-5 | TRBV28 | TGTGCCAGCAGTACTCGACAGGGGAAAGAGACCCAGTACTTC | CASSTRQGKETQYF
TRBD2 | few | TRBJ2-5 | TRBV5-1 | TGCGCCAGCAGTGCGAGCGGGGAGGCGACCCAGTACTTC | CASSASGEATQYF
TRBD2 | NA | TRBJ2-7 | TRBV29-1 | TGCAGCGTTGCCGGAGGGAGGGGCTACGAGCAGTACTTC | CSVAGGRGYEQYF
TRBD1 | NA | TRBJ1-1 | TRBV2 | TGTGCCAGCAATTTTCAGGGGGCGGACACTGAAGCTTTCTTT | CASNFQGADTEAFF
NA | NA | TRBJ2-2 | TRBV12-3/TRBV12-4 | TGTGCCAGCACGTTCAACCTCAGGGGTGCCGGGGAGCTGTTTTTT | CASTFNLRGAGELFF